This T cell receptor (beta chain) stems from a study of vaccination and CD4 T cells after COVID-19 (dated by TCRdb to between 2021 and 2024). Notes on the research overall: The convalescent cohort comprised six males and four females, including two Hispanic individuals, seven Caucasians, two Asians and one multiracial person. Control cultures used a CEFX viral epitope pool as positive control, an HIV-1 Nef peptide pool as negative control, or no peptide. Participants received two doses of either the Pfizer-BioNTech BNT162b2 vaccine (n=8) or the Moderna mRNA-1273 vaccine (n=2). Post-COVID blood samples were collected from convalescent patients a median of approximately 93 days after diagnosis, with a range of roughly 30 to 170 days. Post-vaccine blood samples were collected a median of around 70 days after the second vaccine dose, ranging from about 12 to 241 days. For stimulating the cultures, overlapping spike peptide pools were used, derived from SARS-CoV-2 as well as from the common cold coronaviruses HCoV-NL63, HCoV-OC43 and HCoV-229E. Memory CD4+ T cell crossreactivity between SARS-CoV-2 and common cold coronavirus spike proteins was assessed at the TCR clonotype level in an earlier paper using these donors. In around ten COVID-19 convalescent patients and a handful of infection-naive healthy vaccine recipients, the spike-specific CD4+ TCR repertoire before mRNA vaccination was compared with the repertoire after mRNA vaccination.

This specimen's treatment or condition label, per the study, means: 10-day PBMC culture with coronavirus spike peptide pools or control peptides (ViraFEST assay). CD4+ T cells from unexposed donors were collected before the COVID-19 pandemic (2011-2018). The study used the ViraFEST assay, which expanded antigen-specific T cells with peptide pools and then identified expanded clonotypes by TCR sequencing. Under 2.5 million PBMCs per well were cultured in IMDM with approximately 4.9% human AB serum and 9 to 10 IU/ml IL-2, plus 10 ug/ml peptide pools. On days 3 and 7, half of the culture medium was replaced with fresh IL-2-containing medium. After roughly 11 days of culture, CD4+ T cells were isolated by negative selection with the EasySep CD4+ T cell isolation kit. As far as cell numbers permitted, CD4+ T cells from unexposed donors were tested for reactivity against SARS-CoV-2 S and N as well as four spike pools from common cold coronaviruses. PBMCs were separated from whole blood using Ficoll-Paque Plus gradient centrifugation and then either used fresh or cryopreserved at -140C. Each culture condition was generally run in triplicate wells. Leukapheresis product for the unexposed donors was purchased commercially.

What the research found in general, with its limitations: Of the vaccine-specific clones in convalescent patients, 304 of 307, or nearly all, reacted only to SARS-CoV-2 spike and did not cross-react with common cold coronaviruses. Only a relatively small number of convalescent patients were included in the study, and early timepoints following natural infection were not analyzed. In convalescent patients, a median around 90% of post-vaccine SARS-CoV-2-reactive clones were detected only after vaccination, suggesting vaccine-specific priming. The median number of SARS-CoV-2-reactive clonotypes rose from under 25 after infection to roughly 38 after vaccination, but the change was not significant.

Counted from cysteine to phenylalanine, this CDR3 has 16 amino acids. Of all the DNA, just the CDR3 is kept, 48 bases in frame from base 1. For this chain, trimming is 3 bases at the V end and 5 bases at the J end, and the number of junction bases without a gene match is 8. CDR1 LNHDA and CDR2 SQIVND are derived from the germline V gene (reference sequence). Library method: PCR. TCR sequencing of DNA from cultured CD4+ T cells used the Oncomine TCR Beta short-read assay at the Johns Hopkins FTIC core. Genomic DNA was extracted from the cultured CD4+ T cells with the QIAamp micro DNA kit. The Oncomine TCR Beta libraries from cultured CD4+ T cells were pooled using unique dual indexes and then sequenced on an Illumina iSeq 100. As for the authors' bioinformatics: Non-productive sequences were removed, and CDR3s not starting with C, not ending with F or W, or shorter than 7 amino acids were discarded. Antigen-specific clonotypes were identified with the MANAFEST web application by comparing peptide-stimulated wells with reference and other culture wells. To be called positive, a clone needed an FDR below 0.05, an odds ratio above 5, and a productive frequency above 0.1% in at least two of three replicate wells. A clonotype was classed as cross-reactive if the clonotype showed significant expansion both in SARS-CoV-2 spike wells and in at least one common cold coronavirus spike condition. Using R version 3.6.1, CDR3 homology was evaluated through Levenshtein distances (stringdist) along with unrooted phylogenetic trees (ape). TCRdb ran its own pipeline on the public reads, namely fastp trimming at Q25 and MiXCR clone calling, and kept in-frame beta chains. When rows share a CDR3 protein, they turn into one entry using the most common DNA and genes. TCRdb, not the authors, supplied the V and J calls. The sample includes some 7,000 distinct CDR3 sequences, with approximately 40% observed a single time. The ten largest clones add up to about a sixth of the sample.

In regard to this clonotype: Which antigen it targets is not known. It has no much larger one-base neighbor in the sample; base qualities were not kept.

This clonotype was obtained from a human donor in good health. Material for sequencing was CD4+ T cells from blood, cultured in vitro. The receptor chain draws on TRBV19 and TRBJ2-2; TRBD1 lines up with 8 middle nucleotides. The sequenced DNA: TGTGCCAGTAGTATTTGGAGGACAGGGAGTACCGGGGAGCTGTTTTTT. The encoded protein is CASSIWRTGSTGELFF.